The clone carrying this T cell receptor beta chain was recorded many times. These data belong to a study of low-dose radiotherapy and immunotherapy resistance in tumors. Study-level background: Every two weeks, one day ahead of radiation and immunotherapy, cyclophosphamide 200 mg/m2 was given (intravenously).

Primers targeting TRAV and TRBV primed first-strand cDNA, covering alpha and beta chains. Both a constant-region primer and a V-primer adapter served to amplify TCRs across about 20 PCR cycles. TCRdb called the reads again in MiXCR, with one record for every CDR3 protein. The sample consists of 64,000 or so distinct CDR3 sequences, about 30% of them appearing once. Germline trimming cut 6 bases from V and 4 bases from J; bases unmatched to any gene: 19. The germline CDR1 and CDR2 sequences are SQVTM and ANQGSEA. This CDR3 comprises 17 residues. Time point indicated: before trial treatment. Donors received nivolumab, ipilimumab, aspirin, low-dose cyclophosphamide and low-dose radiotherapy.

Specimen: PBMCs, collected before treatment. V usage is TRBV29-1 and J usage is TRBJ2-7; 9 nucleotides line up with TRBD2. This clonotype was sampled from a male donor with rectosigmoid adenocarcinoma. CDR3 loop: CSVLPRGGSGSNYEQYF. The CDR3 region has the DNA TGCAGCGTACTCCCCCGGGGGGGTAGCGGGAGCAATTACGAGCAGTACTTC.